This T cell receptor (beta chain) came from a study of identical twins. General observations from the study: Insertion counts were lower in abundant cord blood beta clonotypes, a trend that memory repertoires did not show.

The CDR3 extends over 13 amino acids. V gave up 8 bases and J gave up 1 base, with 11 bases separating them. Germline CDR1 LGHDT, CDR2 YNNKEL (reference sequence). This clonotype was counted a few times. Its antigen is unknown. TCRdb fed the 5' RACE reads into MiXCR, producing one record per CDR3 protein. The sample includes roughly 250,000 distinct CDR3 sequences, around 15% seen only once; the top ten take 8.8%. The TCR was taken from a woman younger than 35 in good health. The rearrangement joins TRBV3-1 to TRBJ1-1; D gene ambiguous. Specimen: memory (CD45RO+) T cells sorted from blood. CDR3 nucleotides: TGTGCCAGCCCCTCCCGACGGAACACTGAAGCTTTCTTT. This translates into CASPSRRNTEAFF.